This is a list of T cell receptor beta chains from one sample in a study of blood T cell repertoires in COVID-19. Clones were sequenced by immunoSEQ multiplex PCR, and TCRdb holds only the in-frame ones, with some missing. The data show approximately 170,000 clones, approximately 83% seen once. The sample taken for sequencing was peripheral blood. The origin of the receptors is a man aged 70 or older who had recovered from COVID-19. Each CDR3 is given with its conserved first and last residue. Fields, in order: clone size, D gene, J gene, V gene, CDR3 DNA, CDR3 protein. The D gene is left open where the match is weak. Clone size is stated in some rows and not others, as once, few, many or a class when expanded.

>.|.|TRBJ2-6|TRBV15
TGTGCCACCAGCAGAGATGCCGGGATCGGTTACTCTGGGGCCAACGTCCTGACTTTC
CATSRDAGIGYSGANVLTF
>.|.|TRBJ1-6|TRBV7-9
TGTGCCAGCAGCTTAGGTCTGGGGGCAAATAATTCACCCCTCCACTTT
CASSLGLGANNSPLHF
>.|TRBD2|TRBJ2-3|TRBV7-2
TGTGCCAGCAGCTTTCTAGCGGACTACACAGATACGCAGTATTTT
CASSFLADYTDTQYF
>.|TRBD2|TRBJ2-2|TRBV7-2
TGTGCCAGCAGGAAAACTAGCGCTTACACCGGGGAGCTGTTTTTT
CASRKTSAYTGELFF
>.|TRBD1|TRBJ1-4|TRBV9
TGTGCCAGCAGCGCAGGGGGGACAGGGAAGGAAAAACTGTTTTTT
CASSAGGTGKEKLFF
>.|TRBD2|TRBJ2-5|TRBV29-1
TGCAGCGTTGAGGATAGCGGGAGAGAGACCCAGTACTTC
CSVEDSGRETQYF
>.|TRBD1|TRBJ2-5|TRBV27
TGTGCCAGCAGTTTCTGGGACAGGGGGAAACAAGAGACCCAGTACTTC
CASSFWDRGKQETQYF
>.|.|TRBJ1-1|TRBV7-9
TGTGCCAGCAGCTTAGTGGGGGGACGGGGGAACACTGAAGCTTTCTTT
CASSLVGGRGNTEAFF
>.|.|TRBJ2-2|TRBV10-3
TGTGCCATCAGGGGGCTAAACACCGGGGAGCTGTTTTTT
CAIRGLNTGELFF
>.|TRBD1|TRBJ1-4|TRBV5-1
TGCGCCAGCAGCTTGGCCCAGGGGGATGAAAAACTGTTTTTT
CASSLAQGDEKLFF
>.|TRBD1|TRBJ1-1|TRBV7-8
TGTGCCAGCAGCTTAGTAATAACAGGGGGCTTTGAAGCTTTCTTT
CASSLVITGGFEAFF
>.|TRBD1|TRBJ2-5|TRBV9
TGTGCCAGCAGCGGGACAGGGACACAAGAGACCCAGTACTTC
CASSGTGTQETQYF
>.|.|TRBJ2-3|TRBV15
TGTGCCACCAGCCTCCCCCGGGGTAGCACAGATACGCAGTATTTT
CATSLPRGSTDTQYF
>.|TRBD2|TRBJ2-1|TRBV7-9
TGTGCCAGCAGCTTAGCTCTTTATAGCGGGAGGGCCTGGTACAATGAGCAGTTCTTC
CASSLALYSGRAWYNEQFF
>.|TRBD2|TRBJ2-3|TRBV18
TGTGCCAGCTCACTCGGACTAGCGGGAGCAGATACGCAGTATTTT
CASSLGLAGADTQYF
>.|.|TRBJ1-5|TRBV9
TGTGCCAGCAGCGCCGACACGGGGGGTCAGCCCCAGCATTTT
CASSADTGGQPQHF
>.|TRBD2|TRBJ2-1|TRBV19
TGTGCCAGTACAAGGGGACTAGCGGGAATCAATGAGCAGTTCTTC
CASTRGLAGINEQFF
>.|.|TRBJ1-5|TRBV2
TGTGCCAGCAGGGGAGGGGTAAGCAATCAGCCCCAGCATTTT
CASRGGVSNQPQHF
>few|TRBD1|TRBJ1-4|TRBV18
TGTGCCAGCTCACCACCGGGACAGGAGAATGAAAAACTGTTTTTT
CASSPPGQENEKLFF
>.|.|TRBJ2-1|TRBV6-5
TGTGCCAGCAGCCGAAGGAGCGACTACAATGAGCAGTTCTTC
CASSRRSDYNEQFF
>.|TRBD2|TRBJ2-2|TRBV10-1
TGCGCCACCGCAACTAGCGGGAGGGCCCCCGGGGAGCTGTTTTTT
CATATSGRAPGELFF
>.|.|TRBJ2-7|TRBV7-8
TGTGCCAGCAGCCCCAACAGGGATCTCCACGAGCAGTACTTC
CASSPNRDLHEQYF
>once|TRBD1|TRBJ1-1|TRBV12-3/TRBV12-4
TGTGCCAGCAGTTGGACAGGGATTACTGAAGCTTTCTTT
CASSWTGITEAFF
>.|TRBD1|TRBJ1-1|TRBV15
TGTGCCACCAGCCGGGACAGGGGGCTCGGGGAAGCTTTCTTT
CATSRDRGLGEAFF
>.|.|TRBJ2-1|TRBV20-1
TGCAGTGCTGACAGTTACAATGAGCAGTTCTTC
CSADSYNEQFF
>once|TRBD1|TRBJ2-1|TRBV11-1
TGTGCCAGCACCCAAGCGGGACAGGGATACAATGAGCAGTTCTTC
CASTQAGQGYNEQFF
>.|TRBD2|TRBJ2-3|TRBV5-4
TGTGCCAGCAGCCCAGGGACTAGCGGACCGAGCACAGATACGCAGTATTTT
CASSPGTSGPSTDTQYF
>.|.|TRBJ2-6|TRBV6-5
TGTGCCAGCAGTCCAGTTGGGGCCAACGTCCTGACTTTC
CASSPVGANVLTF
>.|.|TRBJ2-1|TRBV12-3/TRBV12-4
TGTGCCAGCAGTCGCGCGTTGGACACTGAGCAGTTCTTC
CASSRALDTEQFF